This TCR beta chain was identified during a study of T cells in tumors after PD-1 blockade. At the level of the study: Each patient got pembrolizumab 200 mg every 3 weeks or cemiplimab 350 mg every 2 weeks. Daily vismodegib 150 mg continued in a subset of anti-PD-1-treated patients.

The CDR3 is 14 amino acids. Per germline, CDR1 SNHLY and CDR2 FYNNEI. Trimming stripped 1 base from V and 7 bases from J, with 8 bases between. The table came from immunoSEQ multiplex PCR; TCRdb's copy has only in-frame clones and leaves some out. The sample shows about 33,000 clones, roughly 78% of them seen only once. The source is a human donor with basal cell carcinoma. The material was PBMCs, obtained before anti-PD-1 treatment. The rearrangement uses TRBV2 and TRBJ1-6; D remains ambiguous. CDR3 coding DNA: TGTGCCAGCAGTGAAGAAGGAGGGAATTCACCCCTCCACTTT. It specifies CASSEEGGNSPLHF.